This T cell receptor (beta chain) is drawn from a study of blood T cell repertoires in COVID-19. Study context: PBMCs, B-cell-depleted T cells, or T cells were the source of the cDNA or gDNA that made up the material.

Sequencing used immunoSEQ multiplex PCR; TCRdb keeps in-frame clones, though not all of them. The sample has 98,000 or so clones, around 83% seen once. The V end was cut by 6 bases, the J end by 8 bases, with 23 bases between. Germline lookup yields CDR1 MNHEY and CDR2 SVGEGT. The CDR3 has 16 amino acids. This TCR was recovered from a woman aged 70-85 years with acute or convalescent COVID-19. Specimen: peripheral blood. The chain is built from TRBV6-2 or TRBV6-3 and TRBJ2-1; maybe TRBD1 (6 bases). The CDR3 DNA is TGTGCCAGCAGCCCTACTACAGGGCCGTCTTACGATGAGCAGTTCTTC. It yields the protein CASSPTTGPSYDEQFF.